This T cell receptor beta chain was sequenced in a study of OX40 agonist ivuxolimab in advanced cancers. The overall study: The dose-escalation group included hepatocellular carcinoma, melanoma, renal cell carcinoma and head and neck cancer.

The trim removed 2 bases at V and 1 base at J, leaving 5 bases unmatched. In germline, CDR1 is SGHNT, CDR2 YYREEE (reference sequence). This CDR3 is 16 amino acids long. Measured with immunoSEQ multiplex PCR; TCRdb has only the in-frame clones, and not every one. This sample has about 99,000 clones; around 95% occur once, and the top ten carry roughly 2%. The sequence came from an adult with an advanced solid tumor such as melanoma, head and neck, liver or kidney cancer. This specimen was CD4+ or CD8+ T cells sorted from blood, taken in a trial of the OX40 agonist ivuxolimab. The chain joins TRBV5-4 to TRBJ2-3; the match to TRBD2 covers 9 bases. The CDR3 DNA reads TGTGCCAGCAGCTTTAGCGGGGGTCGACGCACAGATACGCAGTATTTT. Encoded protein: CASSFSGGRRTDTQYF.